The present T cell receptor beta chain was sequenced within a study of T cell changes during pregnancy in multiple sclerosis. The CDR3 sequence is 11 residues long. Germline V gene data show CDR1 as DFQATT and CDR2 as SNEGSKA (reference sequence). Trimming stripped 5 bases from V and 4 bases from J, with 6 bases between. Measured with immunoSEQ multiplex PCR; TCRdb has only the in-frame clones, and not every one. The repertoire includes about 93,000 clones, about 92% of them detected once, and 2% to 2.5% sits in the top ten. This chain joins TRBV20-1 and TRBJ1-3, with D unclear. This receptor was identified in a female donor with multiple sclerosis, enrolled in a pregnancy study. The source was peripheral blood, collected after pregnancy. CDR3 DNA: TGCAGTGCTCACTGGGGAAACACCATATATTTT. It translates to CSAHWGNTIYF.